This entry describes one T cell receptor beta chain. Additional DNA sequences in this sample encode the identical CDR3. This sample is part of a study of shared clonotypes between healthy human individuals. Genomic DNA from each subset was divided evenly over several immunoSEQ plates. Generated by immunoSEQ multiplex PCR, the TCRdb table keeps only in-frame clones and is missing some. The sample consists of some 1 million clones, roughly 70% of them appearing once. Trimming left V 4 bases short and J 0 bases short, with 10 bases between. CDR3 size: 15 residues. Germline V lookup: CDR1 SGHDT, CDR2 YYEEEE. Naive CD4+ cells were CD45RA-selected; the remaining cells were memory.

The sample was memory CD4+ T cells sorted from blood. As to subset: CD45RA-negative fraction. The chain employs TRBV5-6 and TRBJ2-2; D is uncertain. The TCR was taken from a young man in good health. The chain's CDR3 is CASSLVGPNTGELFF. CDR3 sequence (DNA): TGTGCCAGCAGCCTCGTAGGCCCGAACACCGGGGAGCTGTTTTTT.